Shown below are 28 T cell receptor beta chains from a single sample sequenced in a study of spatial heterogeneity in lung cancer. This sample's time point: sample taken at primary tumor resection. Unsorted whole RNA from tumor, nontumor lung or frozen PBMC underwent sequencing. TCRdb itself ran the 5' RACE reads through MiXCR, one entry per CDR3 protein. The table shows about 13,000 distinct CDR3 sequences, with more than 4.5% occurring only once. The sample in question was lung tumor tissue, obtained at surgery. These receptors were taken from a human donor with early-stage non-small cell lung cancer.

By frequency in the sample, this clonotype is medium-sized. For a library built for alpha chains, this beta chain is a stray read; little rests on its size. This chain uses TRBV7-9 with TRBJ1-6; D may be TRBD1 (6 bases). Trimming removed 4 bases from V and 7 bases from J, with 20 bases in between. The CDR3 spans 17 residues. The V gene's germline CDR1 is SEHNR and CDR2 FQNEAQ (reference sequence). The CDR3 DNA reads TGTGCCAGCAGCTCCCACGATTGGCAGGGGAGCAATTCACCCCTCCACTTT. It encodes CASSSHDWQGSNSPLHF.

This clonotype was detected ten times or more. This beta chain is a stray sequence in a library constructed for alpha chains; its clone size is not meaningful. CDR3 in DNA: TGTGCCAGCAGTTTAGTTAATGAGCAGTTCTTC. Protein: CASSLVNEQFF. The chain carries TRBV12-3 or TRBV12-4 and TRBJ2-1, with D unresolved. Trimming took 1 base from V and 7 from J, leaving 2 bases between them. This CDR3 region has 11 residues.

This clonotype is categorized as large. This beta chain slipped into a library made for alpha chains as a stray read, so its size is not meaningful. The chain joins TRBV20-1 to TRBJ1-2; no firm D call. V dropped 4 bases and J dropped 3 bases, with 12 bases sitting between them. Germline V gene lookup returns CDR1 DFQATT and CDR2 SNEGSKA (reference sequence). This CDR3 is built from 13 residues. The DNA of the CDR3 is TGCAGTGCTACCATGGAGGAGTACTATGGCTACACCTTC. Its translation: CSATMEEYYGYTF.

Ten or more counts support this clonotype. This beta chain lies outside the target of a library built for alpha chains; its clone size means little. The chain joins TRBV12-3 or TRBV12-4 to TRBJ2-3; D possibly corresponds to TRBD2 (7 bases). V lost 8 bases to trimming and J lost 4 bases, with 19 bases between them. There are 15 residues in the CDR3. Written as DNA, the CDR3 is TGTGCCAGCTGGACTGTGGGGGGGGCGGCAGATACGCAGTATTTT. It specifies CASWTVGGAADTQYF.

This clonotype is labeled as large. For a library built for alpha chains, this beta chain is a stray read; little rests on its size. CDR3 residues: CASSRAGGNYGYTF. CDR3 nucleotide sequence: TGCGCCAGCAGCCGAGCCGGAGGGAACTATGGCTACACCTTC. The J gene is TRBJ1-2, the V gene TRBV4-1; D is ambiguous. Per the germline V gene, CDR1 is MGHRA and CDR2 is YSYEKL. The CDR3 runs to 14 residues. V lost 4 bases to trimming and J lost 2 bases, with 11 bases between them.

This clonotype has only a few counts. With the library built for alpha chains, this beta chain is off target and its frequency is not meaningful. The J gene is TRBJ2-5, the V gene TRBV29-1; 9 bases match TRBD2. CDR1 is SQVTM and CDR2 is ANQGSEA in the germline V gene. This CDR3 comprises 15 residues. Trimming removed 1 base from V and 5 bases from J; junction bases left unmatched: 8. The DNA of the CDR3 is TGCAGCGTTGAAGGTGGTGCGGGGGGGCTCGAGACCCAGTACTTC. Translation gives CSVEGGAGGLETQYF.

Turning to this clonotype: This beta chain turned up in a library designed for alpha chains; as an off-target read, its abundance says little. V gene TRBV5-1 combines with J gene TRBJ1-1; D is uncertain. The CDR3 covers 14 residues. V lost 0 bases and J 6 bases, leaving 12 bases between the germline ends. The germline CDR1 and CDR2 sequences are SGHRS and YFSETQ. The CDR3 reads CASSLEGSVAEAFF. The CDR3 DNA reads TGCGCCAGCAGCTTGGAAGGGAGCGTGGCTGAAGCTTTCTTT.

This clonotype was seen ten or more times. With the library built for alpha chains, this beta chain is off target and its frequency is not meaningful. The CDR3 region has the DNA TGTGCCAGCAGCTTAAGTTCGAAAGGCCCTTCACCCCTCCACTTT. This codes for CASSLSSKGPSPLHF. This chain joins TRBV7-2 and TRBJ1-6; D is unclear. The CDR3 consists of 15 residues. Per the germline V gene, CDR1 is SGHTA and CDR2 is FQGNSA. Trimming shortened V by 2 bases and J by 9 bases, and 14 bases separated the two germline ends.

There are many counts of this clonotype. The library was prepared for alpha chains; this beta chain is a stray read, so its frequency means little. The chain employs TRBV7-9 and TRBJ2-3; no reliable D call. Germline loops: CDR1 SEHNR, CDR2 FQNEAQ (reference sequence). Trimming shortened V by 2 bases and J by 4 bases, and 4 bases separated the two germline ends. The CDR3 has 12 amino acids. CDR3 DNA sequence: TGTGCCAGCAGCTTACAAGCAGATACGCAGTATTTT. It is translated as CASSLQADTQYF.

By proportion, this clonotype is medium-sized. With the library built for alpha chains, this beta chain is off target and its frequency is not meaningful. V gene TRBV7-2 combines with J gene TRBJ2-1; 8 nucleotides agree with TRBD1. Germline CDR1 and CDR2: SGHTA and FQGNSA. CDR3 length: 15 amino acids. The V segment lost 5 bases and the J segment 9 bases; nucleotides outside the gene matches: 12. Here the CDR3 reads CASSPSVLRGLEQFF. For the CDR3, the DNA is TGTGCCAGCAGCCCAAGCGTCCTCAGGGGGCTTGAGCAGTTCTTC. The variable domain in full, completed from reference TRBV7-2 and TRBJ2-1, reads GAGVSQSPSNKVTEKGKDVELRCDPISGHTALYWYRQSLGQGLEFLIYFQGNSAPDKSGLPSDRFSAERTGGSVSTLTIQRTQQEDSAVYLCASSPSVLRGLEQFFGPGTRLTVL.

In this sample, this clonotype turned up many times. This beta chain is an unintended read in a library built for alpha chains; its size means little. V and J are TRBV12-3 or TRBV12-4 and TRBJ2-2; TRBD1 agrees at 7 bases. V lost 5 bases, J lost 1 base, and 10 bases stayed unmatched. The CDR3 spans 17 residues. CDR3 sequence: CASSPWTGVVNTGELFF. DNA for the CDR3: TGTGCCAGCAGTCCCTGGACAGGAGTTGTGAACACCGGGGAGCTGTTTTTT.

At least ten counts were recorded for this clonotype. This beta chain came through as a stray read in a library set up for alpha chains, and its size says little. Written as DNA, the CDR3 is TGTGCCAGCAGTTCGGCCGGGACAGGGGACAACTACGAGCAGTACTTC. Its protein is CASSSAGTGDNYEQYF. This chain uses TRBV28 with TRBJ2-7; 10 nucleotides match TRBD1. The CDR3 covers 16 residues. Trimming took 4 bases from V and 3 from J; bases not matched to a gene: 9. Germline V gene lookup returns CDR1 MDHEN and CDR2 SYDVKM.

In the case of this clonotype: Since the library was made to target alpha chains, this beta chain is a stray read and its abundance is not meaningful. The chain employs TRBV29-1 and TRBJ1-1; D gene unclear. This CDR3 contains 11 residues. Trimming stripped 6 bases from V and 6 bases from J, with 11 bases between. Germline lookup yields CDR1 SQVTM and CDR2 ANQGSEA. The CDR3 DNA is TGCAGCGTGGGAGAGGTGGCTGAAGCTTTCTTT. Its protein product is CSVGEVAEAFF.

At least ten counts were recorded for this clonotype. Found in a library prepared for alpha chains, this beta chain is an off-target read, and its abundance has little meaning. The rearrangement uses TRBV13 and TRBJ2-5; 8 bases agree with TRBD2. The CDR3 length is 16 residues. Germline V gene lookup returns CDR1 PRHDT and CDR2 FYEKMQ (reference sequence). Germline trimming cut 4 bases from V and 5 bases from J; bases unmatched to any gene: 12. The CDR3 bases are TGTGCCAGCAGCTCAACCGGCAGCGGGGGAGGGGAGACCCAGTACTTC. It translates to CASSSTGSGGGETQYF. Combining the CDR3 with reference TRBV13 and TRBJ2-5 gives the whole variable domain AAGVIQSPRHLIKEKRETATLKCYPIPRHDTVYWYQQGPGQDPQFLISFYEKMQSDKGSIPDRFSAQQFSDYHSELNMSSLELGDSALYFCASSSTGSGGGETQYFGPGTRLLVL.

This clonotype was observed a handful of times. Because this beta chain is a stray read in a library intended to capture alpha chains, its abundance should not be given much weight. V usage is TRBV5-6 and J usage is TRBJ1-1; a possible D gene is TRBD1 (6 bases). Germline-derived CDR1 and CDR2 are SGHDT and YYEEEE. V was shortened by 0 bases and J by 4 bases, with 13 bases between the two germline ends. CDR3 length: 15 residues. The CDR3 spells CASSLGATGITEAFF. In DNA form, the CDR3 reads TGTGCCAGCAGCTTGGGGGCCACAGGGATCACTGAAGCTTTCTTT. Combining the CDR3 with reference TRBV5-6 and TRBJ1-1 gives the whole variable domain DAGVTQSPTHLIKTRGQQVTLRCSPKSGHDTVSWYQQALGQGPQFIFQYYEEEERQRGNFPDRFSGHQFPNYSSELNVNALLLGDSALYLCASSLGATGITEAFFGQGTRLTVV.

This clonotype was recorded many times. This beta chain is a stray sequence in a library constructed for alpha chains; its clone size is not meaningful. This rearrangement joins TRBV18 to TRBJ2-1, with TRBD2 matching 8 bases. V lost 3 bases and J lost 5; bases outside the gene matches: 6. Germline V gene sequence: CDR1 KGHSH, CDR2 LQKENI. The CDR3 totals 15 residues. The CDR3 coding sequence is TGTGCCAGCTCACCGACTAGCGCACTTCACAATGAGCAGTTCTTC. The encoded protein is CASSPTSALHNEQFF. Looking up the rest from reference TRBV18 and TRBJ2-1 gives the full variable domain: NAGVMQNPRHLVRRRGQEARLRCSPMKGHSHVYWYRQLPEEGLKFMVYLQKENIIDESGMPKERFSAEFPKEGPSILRIQQVVRGDSAAYFCASSPTSALHNEQFFGPGTRLTVL.

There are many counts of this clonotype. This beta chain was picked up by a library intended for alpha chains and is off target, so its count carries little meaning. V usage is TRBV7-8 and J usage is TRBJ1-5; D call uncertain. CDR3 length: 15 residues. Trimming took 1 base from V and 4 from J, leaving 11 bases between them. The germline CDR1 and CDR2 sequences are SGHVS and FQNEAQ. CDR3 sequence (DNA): TGTGCCAGCAGCTTAGGATATAACAGTAATCAGCCCCAGCATTTT. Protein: CASSLGYNSNQPQHF.

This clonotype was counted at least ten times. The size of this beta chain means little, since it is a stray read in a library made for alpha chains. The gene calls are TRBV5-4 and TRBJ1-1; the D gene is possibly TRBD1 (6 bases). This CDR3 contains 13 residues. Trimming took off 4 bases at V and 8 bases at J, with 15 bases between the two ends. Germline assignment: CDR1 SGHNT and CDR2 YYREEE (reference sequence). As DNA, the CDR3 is TGTGCCAGCAGCCATCAACAGGGAAGAGAAGCTTTCTTT. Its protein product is CASSHQQGREAFF. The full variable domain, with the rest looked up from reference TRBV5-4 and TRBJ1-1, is ETGVTQSPTHLIKTRGQQVTLRCSSQSGHNTVSWYQQALGQGPQFIFQYYREEENGRGNFPPRFSGLQFPNYSSELNVNALELDDSALYLCASSHQQGREAFFGQGTRLTVV.

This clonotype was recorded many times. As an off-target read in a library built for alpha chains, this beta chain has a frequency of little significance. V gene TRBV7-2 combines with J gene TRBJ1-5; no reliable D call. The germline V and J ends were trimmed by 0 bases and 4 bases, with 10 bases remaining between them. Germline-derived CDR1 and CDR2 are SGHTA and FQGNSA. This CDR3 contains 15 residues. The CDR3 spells CASSLAQFGNQPQHF. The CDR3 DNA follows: TGTGCCAGCAGCTTAGCGCAATTCGGAAATCAGCCCCAGCATTTT. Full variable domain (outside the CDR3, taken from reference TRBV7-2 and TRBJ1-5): GAGVSQSPSNKVTEKGKDVELRCDPISGHTALYWYRQSLGQGLEFLIYFQGNSAPDKSGLPSDRFSAERTGGSVSTLTIQRTQQEDSAVYLCASSLAQFGNQPQHFGDGTRLSIL.

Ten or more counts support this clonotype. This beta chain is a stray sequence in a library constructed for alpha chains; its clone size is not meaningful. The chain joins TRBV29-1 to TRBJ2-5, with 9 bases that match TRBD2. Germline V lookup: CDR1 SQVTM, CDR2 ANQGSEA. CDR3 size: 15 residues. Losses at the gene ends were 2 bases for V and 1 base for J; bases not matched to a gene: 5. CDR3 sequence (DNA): TGCAGCGTTGAATTGTCTAGCGGGACCCAAGAGACCCAGTACTTC. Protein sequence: CSVELSSGTQETQYF. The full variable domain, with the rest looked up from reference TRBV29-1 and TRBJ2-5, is SAVISQKPSRDICQRGTSLTIQCQVDSQVTMMFWYRQQPGQSLTLIATANQGSEATYESGFVIDKFPISRPNLTFSTLTVSNMSPEDSSIYLCSVELSSGTQETQYFGPGTRLLVL.

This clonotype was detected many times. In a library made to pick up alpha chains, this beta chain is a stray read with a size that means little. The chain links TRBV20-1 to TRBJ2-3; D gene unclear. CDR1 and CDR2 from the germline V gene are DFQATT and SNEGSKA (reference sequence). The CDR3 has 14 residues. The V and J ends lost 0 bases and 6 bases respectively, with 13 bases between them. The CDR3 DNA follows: TGCAGTGCTAGAGATACGAGGTTGAGGGATACGCAGTATTTT. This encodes CSARDTRLRDTQYF.

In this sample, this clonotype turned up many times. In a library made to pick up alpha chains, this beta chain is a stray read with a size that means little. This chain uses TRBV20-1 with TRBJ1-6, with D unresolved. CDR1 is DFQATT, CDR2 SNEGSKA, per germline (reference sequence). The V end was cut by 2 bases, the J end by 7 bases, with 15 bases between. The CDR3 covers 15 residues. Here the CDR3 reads CSARRRLAGNSPLHF. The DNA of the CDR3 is TGCAGTGCTAGACGACGACTAGCGGGCAATTCACCCCTCCACTTT.

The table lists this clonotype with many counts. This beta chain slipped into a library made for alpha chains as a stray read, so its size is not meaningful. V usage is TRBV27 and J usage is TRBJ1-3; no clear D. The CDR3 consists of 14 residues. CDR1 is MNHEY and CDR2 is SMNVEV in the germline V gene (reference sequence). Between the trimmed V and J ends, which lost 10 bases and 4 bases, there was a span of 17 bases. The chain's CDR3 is CATPLGLQGNTIYF. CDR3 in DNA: TGTGCCACTCCATTAGGGCTACAGGGAAACACCATATATTTT.

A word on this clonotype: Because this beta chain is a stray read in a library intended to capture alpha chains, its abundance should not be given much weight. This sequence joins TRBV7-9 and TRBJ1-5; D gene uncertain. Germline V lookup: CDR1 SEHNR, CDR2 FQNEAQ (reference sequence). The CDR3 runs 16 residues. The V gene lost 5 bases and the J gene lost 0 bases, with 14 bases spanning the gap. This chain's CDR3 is CASSPSTGFSNQPQHF. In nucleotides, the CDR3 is TGTGCCAGCAGCCCATCGACGGGATTTAGCAATCAGCCCCAGCATTTT.

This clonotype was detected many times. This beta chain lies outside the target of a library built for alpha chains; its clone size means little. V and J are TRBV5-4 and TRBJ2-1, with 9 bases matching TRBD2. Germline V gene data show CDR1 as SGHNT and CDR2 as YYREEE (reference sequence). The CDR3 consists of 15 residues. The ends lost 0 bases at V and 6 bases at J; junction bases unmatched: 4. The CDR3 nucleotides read TGTGCCAGCAGCTTGGGTTCTAGCGGGACCAATGAGCAGTTCTTC. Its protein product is CASSLGSSGTNEQFF.

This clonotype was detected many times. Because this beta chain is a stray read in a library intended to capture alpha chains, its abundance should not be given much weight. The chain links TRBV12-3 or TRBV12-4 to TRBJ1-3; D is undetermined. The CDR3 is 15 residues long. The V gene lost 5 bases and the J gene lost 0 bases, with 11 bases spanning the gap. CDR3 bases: TGTGCCAGCAGTATTACGGGAAGCTCTGGAAACACCATATATTTT. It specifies CASSITGSSGNTIYF.

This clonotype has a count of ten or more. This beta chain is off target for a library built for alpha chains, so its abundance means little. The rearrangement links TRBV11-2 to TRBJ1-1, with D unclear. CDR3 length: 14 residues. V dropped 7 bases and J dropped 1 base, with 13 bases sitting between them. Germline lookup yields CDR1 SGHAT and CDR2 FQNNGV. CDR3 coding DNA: TGTGCCAGCATCCCAAGTGGGAGGAACACTGAAGCTTTCTTT. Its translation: CASIPSGRNTEAFF.

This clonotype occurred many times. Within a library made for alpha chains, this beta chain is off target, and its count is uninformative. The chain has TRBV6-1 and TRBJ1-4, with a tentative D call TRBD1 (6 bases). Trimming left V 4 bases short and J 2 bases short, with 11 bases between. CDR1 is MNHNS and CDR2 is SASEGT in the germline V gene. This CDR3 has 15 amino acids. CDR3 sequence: CASSARTATNEKLFF. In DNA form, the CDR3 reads TGTGCCAGCAGTGCCCGGACAGCCACTAATGAAAAACTGTTTTTT.